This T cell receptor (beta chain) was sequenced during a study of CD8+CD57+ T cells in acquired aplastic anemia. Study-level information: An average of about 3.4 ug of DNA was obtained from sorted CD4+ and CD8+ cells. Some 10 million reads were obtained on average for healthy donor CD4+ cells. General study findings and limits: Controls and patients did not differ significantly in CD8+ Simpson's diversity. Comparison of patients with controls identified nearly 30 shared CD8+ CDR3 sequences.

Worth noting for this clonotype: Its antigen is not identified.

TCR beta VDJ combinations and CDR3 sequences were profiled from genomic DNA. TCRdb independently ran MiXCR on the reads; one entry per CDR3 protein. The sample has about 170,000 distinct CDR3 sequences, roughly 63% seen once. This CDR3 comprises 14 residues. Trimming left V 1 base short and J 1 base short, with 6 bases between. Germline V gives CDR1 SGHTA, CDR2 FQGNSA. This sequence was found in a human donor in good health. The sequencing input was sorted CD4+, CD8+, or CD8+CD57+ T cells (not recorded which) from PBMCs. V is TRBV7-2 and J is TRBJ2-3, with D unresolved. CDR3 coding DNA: TGTGCCAGCAGCTTAGTAGAAGGCACAGATACGCAGTATTTT. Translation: CASSLVEGTDTQYF. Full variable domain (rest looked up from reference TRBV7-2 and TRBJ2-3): GAGVSQSPSNKVTEKGKDVELRCDPISGHTALYWYRQSLGQGLEFLIYFQGNSAPDKSGLPSDRFSAERTGGSVSTLTIQRTQQEDSAVYLCASSLVEGTDTQYFGPGTRLTVL.